This TCR beta chain came from a study of OX40 agonist ivuxolimab in advanced cancers. Study context: Patients receiving dose escalation had hepatocellular carcinoma, melanoma, renal cell or head and neck cancer.

To note about this clone: No antigen is known for it.

Data came from immunoSEQ multiplex PCR; TCRdb stores just in-frame clones and leaves some out. This sample yields tens of thousands of clones, of which 70% to 90% are seen a single time; 4% to 6% belongs to the top ten. The CDR3 length is 12 residues. Germline V gene sequence: CDR1 SGHDN, CDR2 FVKESK. Trimming took off 0 bases at V and 8 bases at J, with 7 bases between the two ends. Overall study findings and caveats: Partial responders treated at 0.1-3.0 mg/kg exhibited clonal expansion among the lowest measured. Researchers report that CD8+ T cells had, on average, more expanded clones than CD4+.

The source material was CD4+ or CD8+ T cells sorted from blood, sampled in a trial of the OX40 agonist ivuxolimab. The chain links TRBV14 to TRBJ2-5; D is possibly TRBD1 (5 bases). This clonotype was obtained from an adult with an advanced solid tumor such as melanoma, head and neck, liver or kidney cancer. CDR3 region: CASSQDQGTQYF. DNA of the CDR3: TGTGCCAGCAGCCAAGATCAGGGTACCCAGTACTTC.